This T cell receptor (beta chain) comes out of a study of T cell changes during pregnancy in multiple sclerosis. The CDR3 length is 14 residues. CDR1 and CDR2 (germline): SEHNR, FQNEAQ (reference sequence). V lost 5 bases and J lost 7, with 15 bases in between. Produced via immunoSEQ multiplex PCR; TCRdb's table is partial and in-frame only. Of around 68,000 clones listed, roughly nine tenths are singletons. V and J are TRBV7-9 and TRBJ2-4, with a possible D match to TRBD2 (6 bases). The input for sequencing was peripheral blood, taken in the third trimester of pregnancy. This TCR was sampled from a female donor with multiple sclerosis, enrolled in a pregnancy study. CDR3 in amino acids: CASSRSGDKNIQYF. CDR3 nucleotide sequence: TGTGCCAGCAGCCGATCGGGAGACAAGAACATTCAGTACTTC.